The 5 T cell receptor beta chains in this list originate from one sample, sequenced in a study of circulating and synovial CD4+ cells in juvenile arthritis. TCRdb's copy holds only in-frame clones and misses some; the assay was immunoSEQ multiplex PCR. This table holds under 40,000 clones, just under 95% found once. The sample taken for sequencing was CD4+ T cells from blood. These receptors were obtained from a human donor with juvenile idiopathic arthritis.

This clone has only one observation. The chain uses TRBV6-1 and TRBJ1-4; tentatively, D is TRBD1 (5 bases). Germline CDR1 reads MNHNS; CDR2 reads SASEGT. This CDR3 contains 15 residues. The V end lost 6 bases, the J end lost 7 bases, and 18 bases lay between the germline ends. This CDR3 is CASRLTQGWGEKLFF. The CDR3 region has the DNA TGTGCCAGCAGACTGACCCAGGGATGGGGTGAAAAACTGTTTTTT.

Only one count was recorded for this clone. This chain connects TRBV19 to TRBJ2-1, with 14 bases aligning to TRBD2. Germline lookup yields CDR1 LNHDA and CDR2 SQIVND (reference sequence). The junction had 13 bases not matched to a gene; V was cut back by 4 bases and J by 2 bases. The CDR3 has 20 residues. In nucleotides, the CDR3 is TGTGCCAGTAGTACCCCGGGACTAGCGGGAGAGTCCCTGGCCTACAATGAGCAGTTCTTC. Protein sequence: CASSTPGLAGESLAYNEQFF.

This chain joins TRBV30 and TRBJ2-3, with 8 nucleotides matching TRBD2. Per germline, CDR1 GTSNPN and CDR2 SVGIG (reference sequence). The ends lost 2 bases at V and 1 base at J; junction bases unmatched: 2. The CDR3 has 14 amino acids. CDR3 region: CAWSYGGGTDTQYF. The DNA for the CDR3 is TGTGCCTGGAGTTACGGGGGGGGCACAGATACGCAGTATTTT. The whole variable domain, remainder taken from reference TRBV30 and TRBJ2-3, is SQTIHQWPATLVQPVGSPLSLECTVEGTSNPNLYWYRQAAGRGLQLLFYSVGIGQISSEVPQNLSASRPQDRQFILSSKKLLLSDSGFYLCAWSYGGGTDTQYFGPGTRLTVL.

This chain uses TRBV10-3 with TRBJ2-3; 12 nucleotides agree with TRBD1. Trimming took 4 bases from V and 4 from J; bases not matched to a gene: 6. In germline, CDR1 is ENHRY, CDR2 SYGVKD. The length of the CDR3 is 16 residues. CDR3 sequence: CAISGSGTGGADTQYF. CDR3 DNA sequence: TGTGCCATCAGTGGATCCGGGACAGGGGGCGCAGATACGCAGTATTTT.

This clone was seen a single time. This sequence joins TRBV28 and TRBJ2-1, with D perhaps matching TRBD1 (5 bases). V dropped 3 bases and J dropped 6 bases, with 15 bases sitting between them. The CDR3 runs 15 residues. Germline CDR1 is MDHEN and CDR2 is SYDVKM. The CDR3 bases are TGTGCCAGCAGTTTTATGAGCAGGGTGGGCAATGAGCAGTTCTTC. This encodes CASSFMSRVGNEQFF.